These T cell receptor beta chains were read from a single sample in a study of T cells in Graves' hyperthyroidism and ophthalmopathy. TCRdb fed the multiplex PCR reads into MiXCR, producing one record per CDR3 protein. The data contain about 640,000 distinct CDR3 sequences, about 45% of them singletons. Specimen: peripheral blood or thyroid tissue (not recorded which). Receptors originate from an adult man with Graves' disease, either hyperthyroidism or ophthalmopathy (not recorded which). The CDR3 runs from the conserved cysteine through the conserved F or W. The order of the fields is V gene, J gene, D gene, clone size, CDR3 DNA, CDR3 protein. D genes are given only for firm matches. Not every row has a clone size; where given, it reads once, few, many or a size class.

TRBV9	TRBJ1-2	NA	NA	TGTGCCAGCAGCGTCGGAGAACGGACAGCCGCTAACTATGGCTACACCTTC	CASSVGERTAANYGYTF
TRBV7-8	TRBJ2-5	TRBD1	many	TGTGCCAGCAGCGCACAACAGGGGGGAGGTATGGAGACCCAGTACTTC	CASSAQQGGGMETQYF
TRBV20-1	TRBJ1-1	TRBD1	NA	TGCAGTGCTAAAGAGCAGGGGGAGAAAGCTTTCTTT	CSAKEQGEKAFF
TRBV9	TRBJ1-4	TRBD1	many	TGTGCCAGCAGCCCTTGGACAGGGAGGGATGAAAAACTGTTTTTT	CASSPWTGRDEKLFF
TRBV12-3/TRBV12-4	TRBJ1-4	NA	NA	TGTGCCAGCAGTACCCGACAGGTAGATGGAGAAAAACTGTTTTTT	CASSTRQVDGEKLFF
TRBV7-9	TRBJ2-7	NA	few	TGTGCCAGCAGCCCTCCTTGGTCCAGGGAGGACGAGCAGTACTTC	CASSPPWSREDEQYF
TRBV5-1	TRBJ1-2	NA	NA	TGCGCCAGCAGCGTCGACAAGAAAGGCTACACCTTC	CASSVDKKGYTF
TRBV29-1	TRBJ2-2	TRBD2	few	TGCAGCGTTTTTAGCGGGAGGACGAACACCGGGGAGCTGTTTTTT	CSVFSGRTNTGELFF
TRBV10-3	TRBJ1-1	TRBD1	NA	TGTGCCATCAGTGATGCGACAGGGGGCCCCGGAGTCACTGAAGCTTTCTTT	CAISDATGGPGVTEAFF
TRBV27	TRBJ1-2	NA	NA	TGTGCCAGCAGTTTACGGCTCGGGGGTTCCTATGGCTACACCTTC	CASSLRLGGSYGYTF
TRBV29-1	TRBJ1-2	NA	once	TGCAGCGACACTCATACAAACTATGGCTACACCTTC	CSDTHTNYGYTF
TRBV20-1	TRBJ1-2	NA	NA	TGCAGTGCTAGGACCCGGAGGATAGGCTACACCTTC	CSARTRRIGYTF
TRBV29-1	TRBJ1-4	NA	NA	TGCAGCGGGGGTTCGGCGACTAATGAAAAACTGTTTTTT	CSGGSATNEKLFF
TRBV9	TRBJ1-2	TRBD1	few	TGTGCCAGCAGCGTAGCAGGGGGCAAAGGGGATGGCTACACCTTC	CASSVAGGKGDGYTF
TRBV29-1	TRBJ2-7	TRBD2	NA	TGCAGCGTGCGGGGGGGCTCCTACGAGCAGTACTTC	CSVRGGSYEQYF
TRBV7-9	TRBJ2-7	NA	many	TGTGCCAGCAGCTTAGTGGGCACCTACGAGCAGTACTTC	CASSLVGTYEQYF
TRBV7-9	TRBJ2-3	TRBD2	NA	TGTGCCAGCAGCCAAGCGGGAGCCCCAGATACGCAGTATTTT	CASSQAGAPDTQYF
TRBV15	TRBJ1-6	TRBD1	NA	TGTGCCACCAGAGACAGGGTAGGAGGTTCACCCCTCCACTTT	CATRDRVGGSPLHF
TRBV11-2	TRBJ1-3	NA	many	TGTGCCAGCAGTCCAGCGAGGTCTGGAAACACCATATATTTT	CASSPARSGNTIYF
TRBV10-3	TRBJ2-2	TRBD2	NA	TGTGCCATCAGGACTAGCGGCCTCACCGGGGAGCTGTTTTTT	CAIRTSGLTGELFF
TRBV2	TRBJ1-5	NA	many	TGTGCCAGCAGTGACCTACGAGGGCAGCCCCAGCATTTT	CASSDLRGQPQHF
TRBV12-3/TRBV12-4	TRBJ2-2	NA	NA	TGTGCCAGCAAATCACCCGGGGAGCTGTTTTTT	CASKSPGELFF
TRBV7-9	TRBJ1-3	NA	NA	TGTGCCAGCAGCTTGGGTCCCCACTCTGGAAACACCATATATTTT	CASSLGPHSGNTIYF
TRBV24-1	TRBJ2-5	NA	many	TGTGCCACCAGTGATCCCGGACAAGAGACCCAGTACTTC	CATSDPGQETQYF
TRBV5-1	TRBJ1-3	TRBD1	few	TGCGCCAGCAGCCGGGACAGACTCTCTGGAAACACCATATATTTT	CASSRDRLSGNTIYF
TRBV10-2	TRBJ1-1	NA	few	TGCGCCAGCAGTCAAACAGGGATGAACACTGAAGCTTTCTTT	CASSQTGMNTEAFF
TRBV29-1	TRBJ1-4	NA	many	TGCAGCGTTCAAAAGGGGAGCGATACTAATGAAAAACTGTTTTTT	CSVQKGSDTNEKLFF
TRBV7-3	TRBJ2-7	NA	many	TGTGCCAGCAGCTTAAGATCGGTCGCAGGCTCCTACGAGCAGTACTTC	CASSLRSVAGSYEQYF
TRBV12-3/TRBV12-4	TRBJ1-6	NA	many	TGTGCCAGCAGTCTCCTCTGGGGAGGCAATTCACCCCTCCACTTT	CASSLLWGGNSPLHF
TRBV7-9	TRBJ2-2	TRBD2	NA	TGTGCCAGCAGCCCCCGGGGGGCCGGGGAGCTGTTTTTT	CASSPRGAGELFF
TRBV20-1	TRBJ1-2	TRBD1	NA	TGCAGCGCCGCAGGGGGCCCGAACTATGGCTACACCTTC	CSAAGGPNYGYTF
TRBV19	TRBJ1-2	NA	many	TGTGCCAGTAGTACGTTGACTGGGGGGTATGGCTACACCTTC	CASSTLTGGYGYTF
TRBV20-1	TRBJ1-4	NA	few	TGCAGTGTCCCGGGGGAAAAACTGTTTTTT	CSVPGEKLFF
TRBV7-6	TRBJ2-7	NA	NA	NA	CASSFLWTSGLNEQYF
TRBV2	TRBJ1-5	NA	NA	TGTGCCAGCAGTGACGTCAGGGGCAATCAGCCCCAGCATTTT	CASSDVRGNQPQHF
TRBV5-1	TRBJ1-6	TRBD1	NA	TGCGCCAGCAGCCAGGGGGACAGGGATGGCCTCCACTTT	CASSQGDRDGLHF
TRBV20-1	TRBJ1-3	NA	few	TGCATGATGACATGGGGAAACACCATATATTTT	CMMTWGNTIYF
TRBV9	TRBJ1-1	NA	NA	TGTGCCAGCAGCGCCCCGGGACACCCTGAAGCTTTCTTT	CASSAPGHPEAFF
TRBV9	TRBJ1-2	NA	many	TGTGCCAGCAGCGTGGAGGGGGGATTTACCTATGGCTACACCTTC	CASSVEGGFTYGYTF
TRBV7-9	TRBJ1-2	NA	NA	TGTGCCAGCAGCTTAGGGACGGAGGGAAGGGGCTACACCTTC	CASSLGTEGRGYTF
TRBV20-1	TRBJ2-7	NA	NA	TGCAGTGCTAGAGACTGGACGAAATCCTCCTACGAGCAGTACTTC	CSARDWTKSSYEQYF
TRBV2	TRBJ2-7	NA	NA	TGTGCCAGCAGCTTGGTTGCGGAAGCCTCCTACGAGCAGTACTTC	CASSLVAEASYEQYF
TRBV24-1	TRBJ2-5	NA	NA	TGTGCCACCAGTGAACCGGCTACGCCCGTGGAGACCCAGTACTTC	CATSEPATPVETQYF
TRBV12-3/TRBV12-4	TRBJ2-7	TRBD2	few	TGTGCCAGCAGTACCTTAGCGGGAACCTACGAGCAGTACTTC	CASSTLAGTYEQYF
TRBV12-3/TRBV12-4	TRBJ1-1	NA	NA	TGTGCCAGCAGCCTCGAGCCAGGGGCGCTAGGTGAAGCTTTCTTT	CASSLEPGALGEAFF
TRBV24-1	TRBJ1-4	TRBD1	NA	TGTGCCACCAGTGGGACAGGGGGCGAAACTAATGAAAAACTGTTTTTT	CATSGTGGETNEKLFF
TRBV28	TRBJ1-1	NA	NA	TGTGCCAGCATCCGCACTGAAGCTTTCTTT	CASIRTEAFF
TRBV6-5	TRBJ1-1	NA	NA	TGTGCCAGCAGTTATAATTTCTTT	CASSYNFF
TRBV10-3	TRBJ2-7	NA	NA	TGTGCCATCAGCGTGATGGGGGGGGGACAGGAGTACTTC	CAISVMGGGQEYF
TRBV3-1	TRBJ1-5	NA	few	TGTGCCAGCAGCCAAGGAGGGGGAGTGGTGCATTTT	CASSQGGGVVHF
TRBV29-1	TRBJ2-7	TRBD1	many	TGCAGCGTAACCCCAGGGGGCACGGCGCAGTACTTC	CSVTPGGTAQYF
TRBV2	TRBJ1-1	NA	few	TGTGCCAGCAGTGGGCCGGACAACACTGAAGCTTTCTTT	CASSGPDNTEAFF
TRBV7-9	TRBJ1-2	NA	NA	TGTGCCAGCAGCCAAGACCACACTAACTATGGCTACACCTTC	CASSQDHTNYGYTF
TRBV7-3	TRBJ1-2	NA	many	TGTGCCAGCAGCGTCTCGGGACCTGATGGCTACACCTTC	CASSVSGPDGYTF
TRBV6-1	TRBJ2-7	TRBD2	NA	TGTGCCAGCAGTTTAGCCAGCGGTGGACTAGCGGGAGGAGAGCAGTACTTC	CASSLASGGLAGGEQYF
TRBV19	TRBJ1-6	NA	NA	TGTGCCAGTAAAAGAGAAAATTCACCCCTCCACTTT	CASKRENSPLHF
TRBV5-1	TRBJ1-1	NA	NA	TGCGCCAGCAGCTTGGGGCCCCAGGGAGCGGGCACTGAAGCTTTCTTT	CASSLGPQGAGTEAFF
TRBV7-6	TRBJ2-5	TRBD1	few	TGTGCCAGCAGCCACCCAATGGGACAGGTTGAGACCCAGTACTTC	CASSHPMGQVETQYF